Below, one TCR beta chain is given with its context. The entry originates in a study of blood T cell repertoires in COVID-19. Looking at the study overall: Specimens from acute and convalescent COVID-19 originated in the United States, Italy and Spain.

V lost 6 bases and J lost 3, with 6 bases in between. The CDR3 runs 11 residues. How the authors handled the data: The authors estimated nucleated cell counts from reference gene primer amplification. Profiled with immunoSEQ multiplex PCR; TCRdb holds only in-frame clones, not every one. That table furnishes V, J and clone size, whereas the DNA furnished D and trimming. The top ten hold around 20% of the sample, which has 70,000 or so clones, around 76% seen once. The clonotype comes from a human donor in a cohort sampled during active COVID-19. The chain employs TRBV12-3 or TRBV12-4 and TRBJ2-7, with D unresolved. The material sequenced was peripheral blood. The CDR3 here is CASSLNYEQYF. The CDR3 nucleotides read TGTGCCAGCAGCCTAAACTACGAGCAGTACTTC.